This TCR beta chain was identified during a study of regulatory T cells in long-lasting Graves disease. Notes on the study in general: What was studied was peripheral blood only, and not thyroid tissue.

Sequencing libraries for TCR beta were prepared with iRepertoire HTBI primers and Arm-PCR of CDR3 regions. TCRdb reprocessed the multiplex PCR reads with MiXCR, giving one entry per CDR3 protein. Of hundreds of thousands of distinct CDR3 sequences listed, about 16% are singletons. A word on this clonotype: Its matching antigen is unknown.

This CDR3 contains 12 residues. Deletions cut 5 bases from V and 6 bases from J, with 8 bases between. Time point specified: newly diagnosed GD, antithyroid drugs for less than 3 months. RNA from PBMCs was the source of the TCR library. Another study also made use of these data, one on T cells in Graves' hyperthyroidism and ophthalmopathy. In that study: The primer set for the first-round RT-PCR of the TCR CDR3 was HTBI. A model built on 13 V-J features separated ophthalmopathy from stable hyperthyroidism.

The TCR was taken from a woman aged 35-65 years with Graves disease. V usage is TRBV12-3 or TRBV12-4 and J usage is TRBJ1-5; no clear D gene. Sequencing used peripheral blood mononuclear cells (PBMCs), obtained at new diagnosis, from a patient treated with antithyroid drugs. CDR3 sequence reads: CASSRASQPQHF. CDR3 sequence (DNA): TGTGCCAGCAGTCGGGCCAGTCAGCCCCAGCATTTT.